This entry describes one T cell receptor beta chain. This CDR3 has 15 residues. CDR1 SGHVS and CDR2 FNYEAQ come from the germline V gene. J was trimmed by 2 bases and V by 5 bases; bases with no gene match: 5. The source of the sample is a study of shared clonotypes between healthy human individuals. Some clones are missing from TCRdb's copy, which holds only in-frame ones; the method was immunoSEQ multiplex PCR. The table lists about 330,000 clones, 80% to 90% of them singletons. Source material: memory CD8+ T cells sorted from blood. Documented subset: CD45RO+ cells pooled with CCR7-negative TemRA cells. The rearrangement uses TRBV7-6 and TRBJ2-7, with 11 bases matching TRBD1. The TCR was taken from a man aged 18 to 35 in good health. The CDR3 DNA sequence: TGTGCCAGCAGCATAGGACAGGGGGCGACCTACGAGCAGTACTTC. Its translation: CASSIGQGATYEQYF.